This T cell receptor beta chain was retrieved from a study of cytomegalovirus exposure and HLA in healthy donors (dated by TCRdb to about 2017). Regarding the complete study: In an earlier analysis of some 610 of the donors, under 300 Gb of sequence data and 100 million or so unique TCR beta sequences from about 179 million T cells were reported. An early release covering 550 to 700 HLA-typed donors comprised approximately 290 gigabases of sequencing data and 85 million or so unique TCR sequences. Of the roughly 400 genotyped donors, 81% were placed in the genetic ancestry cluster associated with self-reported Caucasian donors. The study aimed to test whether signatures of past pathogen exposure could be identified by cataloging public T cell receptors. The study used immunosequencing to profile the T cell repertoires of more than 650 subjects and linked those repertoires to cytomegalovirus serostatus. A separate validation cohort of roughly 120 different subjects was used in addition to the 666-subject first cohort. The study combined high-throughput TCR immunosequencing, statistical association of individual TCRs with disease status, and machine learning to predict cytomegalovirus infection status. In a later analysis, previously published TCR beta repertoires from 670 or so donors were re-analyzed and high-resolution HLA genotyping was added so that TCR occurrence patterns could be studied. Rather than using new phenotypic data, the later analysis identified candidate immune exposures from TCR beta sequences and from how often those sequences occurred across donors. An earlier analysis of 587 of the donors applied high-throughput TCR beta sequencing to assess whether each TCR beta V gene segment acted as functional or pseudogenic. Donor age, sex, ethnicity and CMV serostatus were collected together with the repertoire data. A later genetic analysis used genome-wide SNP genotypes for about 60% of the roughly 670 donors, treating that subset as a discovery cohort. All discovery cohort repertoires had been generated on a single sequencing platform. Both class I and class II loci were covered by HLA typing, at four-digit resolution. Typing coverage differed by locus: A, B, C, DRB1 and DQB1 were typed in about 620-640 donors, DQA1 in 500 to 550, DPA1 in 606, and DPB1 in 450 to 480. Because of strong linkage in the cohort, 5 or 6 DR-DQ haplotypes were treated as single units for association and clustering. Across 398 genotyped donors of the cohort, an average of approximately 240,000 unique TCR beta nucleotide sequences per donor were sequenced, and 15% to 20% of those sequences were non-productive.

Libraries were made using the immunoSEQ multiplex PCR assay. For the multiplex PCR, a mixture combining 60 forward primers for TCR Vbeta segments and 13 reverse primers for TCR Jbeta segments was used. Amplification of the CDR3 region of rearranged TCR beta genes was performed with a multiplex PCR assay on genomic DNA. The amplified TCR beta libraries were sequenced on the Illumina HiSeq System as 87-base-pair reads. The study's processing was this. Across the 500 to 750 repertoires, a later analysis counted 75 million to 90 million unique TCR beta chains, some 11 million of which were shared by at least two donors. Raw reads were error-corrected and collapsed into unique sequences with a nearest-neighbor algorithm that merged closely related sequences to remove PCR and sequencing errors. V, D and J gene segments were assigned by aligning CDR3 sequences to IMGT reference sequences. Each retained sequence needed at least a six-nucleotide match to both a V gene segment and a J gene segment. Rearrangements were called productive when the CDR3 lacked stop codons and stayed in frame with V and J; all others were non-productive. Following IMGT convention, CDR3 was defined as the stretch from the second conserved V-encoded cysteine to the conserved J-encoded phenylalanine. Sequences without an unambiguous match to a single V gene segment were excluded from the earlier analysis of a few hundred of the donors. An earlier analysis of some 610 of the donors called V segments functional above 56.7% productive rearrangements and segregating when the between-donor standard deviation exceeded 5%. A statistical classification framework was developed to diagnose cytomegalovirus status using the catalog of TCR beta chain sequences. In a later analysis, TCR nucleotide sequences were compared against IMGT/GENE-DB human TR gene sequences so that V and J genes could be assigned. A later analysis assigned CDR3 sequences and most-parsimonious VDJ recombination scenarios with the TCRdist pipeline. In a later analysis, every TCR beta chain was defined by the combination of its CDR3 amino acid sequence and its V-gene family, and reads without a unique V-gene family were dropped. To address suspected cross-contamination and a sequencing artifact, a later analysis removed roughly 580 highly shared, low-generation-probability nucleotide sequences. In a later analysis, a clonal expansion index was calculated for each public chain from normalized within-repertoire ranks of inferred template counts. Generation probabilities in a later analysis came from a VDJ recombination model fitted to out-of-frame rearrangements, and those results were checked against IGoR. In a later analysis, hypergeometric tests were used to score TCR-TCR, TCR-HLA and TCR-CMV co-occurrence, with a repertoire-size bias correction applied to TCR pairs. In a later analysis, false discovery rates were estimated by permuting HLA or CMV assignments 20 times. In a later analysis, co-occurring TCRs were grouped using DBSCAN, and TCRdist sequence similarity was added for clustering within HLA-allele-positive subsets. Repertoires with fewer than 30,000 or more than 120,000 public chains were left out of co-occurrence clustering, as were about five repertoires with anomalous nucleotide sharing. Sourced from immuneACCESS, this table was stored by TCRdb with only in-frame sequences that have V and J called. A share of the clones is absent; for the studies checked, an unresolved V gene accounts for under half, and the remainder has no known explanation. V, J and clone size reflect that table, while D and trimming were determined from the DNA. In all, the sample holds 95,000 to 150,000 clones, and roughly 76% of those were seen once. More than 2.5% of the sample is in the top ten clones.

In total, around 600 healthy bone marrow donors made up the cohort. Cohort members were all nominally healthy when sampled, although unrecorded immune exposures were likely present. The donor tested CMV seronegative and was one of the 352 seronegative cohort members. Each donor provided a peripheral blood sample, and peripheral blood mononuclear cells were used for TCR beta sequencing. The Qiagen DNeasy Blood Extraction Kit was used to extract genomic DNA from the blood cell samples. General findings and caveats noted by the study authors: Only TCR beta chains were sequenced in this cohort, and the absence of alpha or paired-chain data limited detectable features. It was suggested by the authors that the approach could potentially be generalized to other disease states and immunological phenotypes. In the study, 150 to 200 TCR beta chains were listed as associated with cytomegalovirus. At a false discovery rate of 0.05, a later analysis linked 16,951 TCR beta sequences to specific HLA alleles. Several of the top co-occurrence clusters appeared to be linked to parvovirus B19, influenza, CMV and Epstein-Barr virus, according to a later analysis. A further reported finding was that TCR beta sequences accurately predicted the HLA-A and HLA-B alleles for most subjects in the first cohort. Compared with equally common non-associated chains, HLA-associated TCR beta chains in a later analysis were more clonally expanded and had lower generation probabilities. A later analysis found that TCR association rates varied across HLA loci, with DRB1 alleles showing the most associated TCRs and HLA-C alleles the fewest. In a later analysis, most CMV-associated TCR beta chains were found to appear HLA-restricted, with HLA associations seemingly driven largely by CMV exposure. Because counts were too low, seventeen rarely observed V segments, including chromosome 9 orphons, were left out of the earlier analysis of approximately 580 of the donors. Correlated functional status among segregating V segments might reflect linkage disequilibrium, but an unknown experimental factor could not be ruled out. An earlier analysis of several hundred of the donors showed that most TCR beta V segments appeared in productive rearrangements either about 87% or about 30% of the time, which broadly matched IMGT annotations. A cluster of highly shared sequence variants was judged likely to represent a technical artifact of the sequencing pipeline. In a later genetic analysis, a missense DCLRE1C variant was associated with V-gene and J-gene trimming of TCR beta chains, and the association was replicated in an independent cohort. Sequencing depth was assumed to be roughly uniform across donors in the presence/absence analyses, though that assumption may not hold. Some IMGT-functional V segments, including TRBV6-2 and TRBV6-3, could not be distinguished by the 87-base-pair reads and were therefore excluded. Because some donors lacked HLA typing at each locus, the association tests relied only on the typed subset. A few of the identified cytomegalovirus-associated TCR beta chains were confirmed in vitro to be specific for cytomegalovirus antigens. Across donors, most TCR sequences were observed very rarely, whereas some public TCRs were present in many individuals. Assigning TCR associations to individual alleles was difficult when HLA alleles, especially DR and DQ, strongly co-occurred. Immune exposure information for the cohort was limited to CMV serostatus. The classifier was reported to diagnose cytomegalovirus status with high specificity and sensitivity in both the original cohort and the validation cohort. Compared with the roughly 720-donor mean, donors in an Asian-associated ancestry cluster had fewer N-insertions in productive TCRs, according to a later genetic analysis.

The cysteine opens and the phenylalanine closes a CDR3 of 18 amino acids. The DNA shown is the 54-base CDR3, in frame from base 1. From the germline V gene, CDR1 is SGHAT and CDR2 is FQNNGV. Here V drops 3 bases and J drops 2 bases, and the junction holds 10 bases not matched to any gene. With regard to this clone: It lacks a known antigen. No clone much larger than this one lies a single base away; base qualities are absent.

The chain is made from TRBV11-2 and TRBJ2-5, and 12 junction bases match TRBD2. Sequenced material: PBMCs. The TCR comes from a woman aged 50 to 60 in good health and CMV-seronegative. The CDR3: CASSFGRTGTSGQETQYF. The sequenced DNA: TGTGCCAGCAGCTTCGGGCGTACCGGGACTAGCGGGCAAGAGACCCAGTACTTC.